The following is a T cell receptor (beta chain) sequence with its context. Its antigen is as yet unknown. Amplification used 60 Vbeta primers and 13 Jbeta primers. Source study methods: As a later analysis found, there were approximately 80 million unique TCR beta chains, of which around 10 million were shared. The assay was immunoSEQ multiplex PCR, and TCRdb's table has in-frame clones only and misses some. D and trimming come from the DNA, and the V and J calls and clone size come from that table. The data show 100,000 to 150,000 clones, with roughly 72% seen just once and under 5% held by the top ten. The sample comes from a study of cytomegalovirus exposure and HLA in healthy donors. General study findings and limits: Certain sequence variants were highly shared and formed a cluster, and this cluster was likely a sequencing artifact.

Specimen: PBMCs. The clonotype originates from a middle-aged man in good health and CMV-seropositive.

CDR3 protein: CASSLPQGNTGELFF. DNA of the CDR3: TGTGCCAGCAGCTTGCCGCAGGGAAACACCGGGGAGCTGTTTTTT. This chain links TRBV5-5 with TRBJ2-2; weak D call: TRBD1 (5 bases). This CDR3 has 15 residues. V lost 1 base and J lost 2, with 9 bases in between. CDR1 is SGHKS and CDR2 is YYEKEE in the germline V gene (reference sequence). Variable domain in full (rest from reference TRBV5-5 and TRBJ2-2): DAGVTQSPTHLIKTRGQQVTLRCSPISGHKSVSWYQQVLGQGPQFIFQYYEKEERGRGNFPDRFSARQFPNYSSELNVNALLLGDSALYLCASSLPQGNTGELFFGEGSRLTVL.